This T cell receptor (beta chain) was retrieved from a study of shared clonotypes between healthy human individuals. Measured with immunoSEQ multiplex PCR; TCRdb has only the in-frame clones, and not every one. Counted here are about 2.3 million clones, more than 80% occurring once; the ten biggest clones make up 0.39%. Looked up from germline, CDR1 is MNHGY and CDR2 is SAAAGT. The V end was cut by 8 bases, the J end by 3 bases, with 17 bases between. CDR3 size: 14 residues. The donors were all Caucasian adults (living in Nashville, Tennessee). This receptor was obtained from a man aged 18-30 years in good health. Some clones in this sample may be carry-over from other donors' samples. Specimen: naive CD4+ T cells from PBMCs. Stated subset: CD45RA+ positively selected. The rearrangement joins TRBV6-8 to TRBJ2-7; the D is unclear. The CDR3 spells CASQAENGGYEQYF. CDR3 bases: TGTGCCAGCCAGGCGGAAAACGGCGGCTACGAGCAGTACTTC.